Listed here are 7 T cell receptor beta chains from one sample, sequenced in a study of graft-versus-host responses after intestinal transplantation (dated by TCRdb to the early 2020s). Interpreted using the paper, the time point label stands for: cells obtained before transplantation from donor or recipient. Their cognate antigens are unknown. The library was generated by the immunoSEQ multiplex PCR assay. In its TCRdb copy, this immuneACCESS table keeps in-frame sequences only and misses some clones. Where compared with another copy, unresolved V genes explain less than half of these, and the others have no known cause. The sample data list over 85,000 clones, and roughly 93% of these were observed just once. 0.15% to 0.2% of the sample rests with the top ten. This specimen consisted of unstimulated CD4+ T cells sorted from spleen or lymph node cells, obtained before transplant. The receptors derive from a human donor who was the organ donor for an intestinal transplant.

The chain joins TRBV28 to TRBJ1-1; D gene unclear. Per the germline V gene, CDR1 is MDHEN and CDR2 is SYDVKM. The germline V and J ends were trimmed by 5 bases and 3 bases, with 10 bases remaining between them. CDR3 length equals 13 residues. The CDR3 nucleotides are TGTGCCAGCAGTCTCATAGAGTACACTGAAGCTTTCTTT. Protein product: CASSLIEYTEAFF.

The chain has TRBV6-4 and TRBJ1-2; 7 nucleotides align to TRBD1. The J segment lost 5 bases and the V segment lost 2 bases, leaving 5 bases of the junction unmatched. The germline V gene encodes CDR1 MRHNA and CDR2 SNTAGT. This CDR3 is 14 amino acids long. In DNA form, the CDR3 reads TGTGCCAGCAGTGACCGGGACAGATATTATGGCTACACCTTC. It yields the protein CASSDRDRYYGYTF.

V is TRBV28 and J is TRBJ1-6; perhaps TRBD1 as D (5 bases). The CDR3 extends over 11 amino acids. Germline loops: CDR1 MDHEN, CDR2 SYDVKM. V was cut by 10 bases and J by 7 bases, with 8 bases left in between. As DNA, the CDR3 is TGTGCCACCAAGGGGAATTCACCCCTCCACTTT. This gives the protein CATKGNSPLHF.

This CDR3 reads CASSWGSTNEKLFF. As DNA, the CDR3 is TGTGCCAGCAGTTGGGGCTCAACTAATGAAAAACTGTTTTTT. The V gene is TRBV28, the J gene TRBJ1-4; TRBD1 might be the D (5 bases). This CDR3 contains 14 residues. The V and J ends lost 4 bases and 0 bases respectively, with 6 bases between them. Germline V gene lookup returns CDR1 MDHEN and CDR2 SYDVKM.

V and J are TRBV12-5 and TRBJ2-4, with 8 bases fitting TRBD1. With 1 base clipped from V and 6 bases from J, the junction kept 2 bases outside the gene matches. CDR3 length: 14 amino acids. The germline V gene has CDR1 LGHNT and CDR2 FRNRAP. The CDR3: CASGLGQGPNIQYF. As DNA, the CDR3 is TGTGCTAGTGGTTTGGGACAGGGGCCAAACATTCAGTACTTC.

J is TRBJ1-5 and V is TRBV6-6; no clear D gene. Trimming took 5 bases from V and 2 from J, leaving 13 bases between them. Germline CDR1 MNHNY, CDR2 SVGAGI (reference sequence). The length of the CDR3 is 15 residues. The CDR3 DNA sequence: TGTGCCAGCAGTAGAGGTGGTAGGGGCAATCAGCCCCAGCATTTT. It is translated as CASSRGGRGNQPQHF.

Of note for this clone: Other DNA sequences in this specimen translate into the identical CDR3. Here the CDR3 DNA reads TGTGCCAGCAGCGTCCAGGGGAACACTGAAGCTTTCTTT. Translating gives CASSVQGNTEAFF. The gene calls are TRBV9 and TRBJ1-1, with D tentatively TRBD1 (5 bases). This CDR3 is 13 amino acids long. Trimming cost V 2 bases and J 1 base, with 6 bases left between them. Germline CDR1 and CDR2: SGDLS and YYNGEE.